This T cell receptor (beta chain) was sequenced in a study of cytomegalovirus exposure and HLA in healthy donors. V was trimmed by 4 bases and J by 7 bases, leaving 8 bases between them. The CDR3 extends over 11 amino acids. The germline gives CDR1 DFQATT, CDR2 SNEGSKA (reference sequence). The table came from immunoSEQ multiplex PCR; TCRdb's copy has only in-frame clones and leaves some out. This table has some 130,000 clones, 94% appearing once. The donors formed part of the roughly 110-subject validation cohort, distinct from the roughly 730-subject first cohort. On this clone: The antigen is undetermined.

Study-wide results and caveats: About 150 TCR beta chains were listed as cytomegalovirus-associated. Most TCR sequences were rare, but some public TCRs occurred in many donors.

The sequence was collected from a man younger than 35 in good health and CMV-seropositive. The specimen was PBMCs. The J gene is TRBJ2-1, the V gene TRBV20-1; the D gene is possibly TRBD1 (6 bases). For the CDR3, the DNA is TGCAGTGCTACACAGGGAAATGAGCAGTTCTTC. Amino acid sequence: CSATQGNEQFF.